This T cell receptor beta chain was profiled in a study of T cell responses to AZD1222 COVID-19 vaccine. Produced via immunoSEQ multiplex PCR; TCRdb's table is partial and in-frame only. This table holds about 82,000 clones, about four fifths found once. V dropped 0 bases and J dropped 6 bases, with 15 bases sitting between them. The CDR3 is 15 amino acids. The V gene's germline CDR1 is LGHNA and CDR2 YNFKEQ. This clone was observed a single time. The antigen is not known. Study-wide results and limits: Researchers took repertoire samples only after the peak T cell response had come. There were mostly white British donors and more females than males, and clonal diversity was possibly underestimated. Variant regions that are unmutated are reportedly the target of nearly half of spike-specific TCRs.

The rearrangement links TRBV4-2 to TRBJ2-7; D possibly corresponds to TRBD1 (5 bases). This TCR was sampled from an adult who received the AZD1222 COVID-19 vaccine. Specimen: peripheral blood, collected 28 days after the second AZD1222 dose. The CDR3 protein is CASSQDKGAQGEQYF. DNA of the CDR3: TGTGCCAGCAGCCAAGATAAAGGGGCGCAGGGCGAGCAGTACTTC.